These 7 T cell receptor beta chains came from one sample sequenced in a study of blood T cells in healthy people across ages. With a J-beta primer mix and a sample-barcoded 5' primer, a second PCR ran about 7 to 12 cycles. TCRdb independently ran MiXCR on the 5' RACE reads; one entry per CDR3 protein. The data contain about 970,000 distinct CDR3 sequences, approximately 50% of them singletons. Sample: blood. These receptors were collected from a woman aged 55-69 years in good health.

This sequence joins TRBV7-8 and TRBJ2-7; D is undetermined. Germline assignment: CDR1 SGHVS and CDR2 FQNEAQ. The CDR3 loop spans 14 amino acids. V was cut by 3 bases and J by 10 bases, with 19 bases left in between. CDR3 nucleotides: TGTGCCAGCAGCTTCGCCAGCTCTATGGAAACCCAGTACTTC. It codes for CASSFASSMETQYF.

In DNA, the CDR3 is TGTGCCAGCAGTCCAGGACAGGGGGCGGCATACGAGCAGTACTTC. Protein: CASSPGQGAAYEQYF. V and J are TRBV6-6 and TRBJ2-7; 11 nucleotides line up with TRBD1. CDR1 is MNHNY and CDR2 is SVGAGI in the germline V gene (reference sequence). The CDR3 is 15 residues long. V lost 5 bases and J lost 4; bases outside the gene matches: 7.

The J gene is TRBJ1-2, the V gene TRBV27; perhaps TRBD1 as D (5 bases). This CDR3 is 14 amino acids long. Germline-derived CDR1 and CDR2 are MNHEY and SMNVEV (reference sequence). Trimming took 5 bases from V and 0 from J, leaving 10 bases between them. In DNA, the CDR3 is TGTGCCAGCAGTATTGGCAGGGCTAACTATGGCTACACCTTC. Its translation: CASSIGRANYGYTF.

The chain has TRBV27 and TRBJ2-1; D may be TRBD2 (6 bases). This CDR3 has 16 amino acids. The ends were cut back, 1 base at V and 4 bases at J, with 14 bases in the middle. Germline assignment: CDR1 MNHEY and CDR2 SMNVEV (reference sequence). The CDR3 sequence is CASSLCAGPQYNEQFF. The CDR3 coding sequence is TGTGCCAGCAGTTTATGCGCGGGACCCCAATACAATGAGCAGTTCTTC.

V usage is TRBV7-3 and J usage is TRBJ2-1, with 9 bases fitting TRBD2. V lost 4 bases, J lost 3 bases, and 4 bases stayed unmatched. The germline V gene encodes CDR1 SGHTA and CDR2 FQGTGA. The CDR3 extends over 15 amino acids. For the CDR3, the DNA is TGTGCCAGCAGCTCGATTAGCGGGAGCTACAATGAGCAGTTCTTC. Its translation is CASSSISGSYNEQFF.

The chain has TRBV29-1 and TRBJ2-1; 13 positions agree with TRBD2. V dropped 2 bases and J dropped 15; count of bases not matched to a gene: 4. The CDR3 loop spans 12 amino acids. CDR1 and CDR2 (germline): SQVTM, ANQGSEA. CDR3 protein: CSVERTSGRWFF. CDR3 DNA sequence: TGCAGCGTTGAAAGGACTAGCGGGAGATGGTTCTTC.

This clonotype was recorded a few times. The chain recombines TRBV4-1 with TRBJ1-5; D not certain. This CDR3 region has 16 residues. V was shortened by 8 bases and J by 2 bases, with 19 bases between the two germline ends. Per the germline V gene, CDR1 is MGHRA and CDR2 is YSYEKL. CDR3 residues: CASAPFGEGGNQPQHF. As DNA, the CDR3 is TGCGCCAGCGCACCCTTTGGGGAGGGAGGCAATCAGCCCCAGCATTTT.